Presented here are 7 T cell receptor beta chains from one specimen sequenced in a study of pediatric ulcerative colitis. Generated by immunoSEQ multiplex PCR, the TCRdb table keeps only in-frame clones and is missing some. The repertoire has 45,000 to 55,000 clones, roughly 79% of them found once; the top ten carry about 4%. During colonoscopy, one to two rectal pinch biopsies were collected. Material: gut tissue. These receptors originate from a girl aged 5-17 years with moderate ulcerative colitis.

The chain uses TRBV7-9 and TRBJ2-3; no reliable D call. Trimming pared 3 bases from V and 2 bases from J, leaving 9 bases between. Per the germline V gene, CDR1 is SEHNR and CDR2 is FQNEAQ (reference sequence). This CDR3 spans 14 amino acids. The CDR3 coding sequence is TGTGCCAGCAGCTTGACATCTACCACAGATACGCAGTATTTT. As protein: CASSLTSTTDTQYF. Full variable domain (remainder filled in from reference TRBV7-9 and TRBJ2-3): DTGVSQNPRHKITKRGQNVTFRCDPISEHNRLYWYRQTLGQGPEFLTYFQNEAQLEKSRLLSDRFSAERPKGSFSTLEIQRTEQGDSAMYLCASSLTSTTDTQYFGPGTRLTVL.

The genes are TRBV6-5 and TRBJ1-2; D perhaps matches TRBD1 (6 bases). The germline V and J ends were trimmed by 4 bases and 8 bases, with 14 bases remaining between them. The CDR3 sequence is 13 residues long. In germline, CDR1 is MNHEY, CDR2 SVGAGI. The CDR3 reads CASSWGQREGYTF. CDR3 coding DNA: TGTGCCAGCAGTTGGGGACAACGAGAGGGCTACACCTTC.

By its share, this clone is medium-sized. V gene TRBV6-5 combines with J gene TRBJ2-7; 8 nucleotides line up with TRBD1. Germline V gene data show CDR1 as MNHEY and CDR2 as SVGAGI. The ends lost 4 bases at V and 2 bases at J; junction bases unmatched: 7. The CDR3 loop spans 15 amino acids. The CDR3 reads CASSLRDRNPYEQYF. The CDR3 coding sequence is TGTGCCAGCAGTTTGAGGGACAGGAACCCCTACGAGCAGTACTTC.

The genes are TRBV15 and TRBJ2-1; D might be TRBD2 (6 bases). The V end lost 2 bases, the J end lost 0 bases, and 11 bases lay between the germline ends. Looked up from germline, CDR1 is LNHNV and CDR2 is YYDKDF (reference sequence). The length of the CDR3 is 16 residues. The CDR3 DNA is TGTGCCACCAGCAGATTAGCGGCGAGCTCCTACAATGAGCAGTTCTTC. Translated, it gives CATSRLAASSYNEQFF.

This sequence joins TRBV6-5 and TRBJ2-7; perhaps TRBD2 as D (5 bases). This CDR3 region has 15 residues. V lost 5 bases, J lost 2 bases, and 16 bases lay in between. Per the germline V gene, CDR1 is MNHEY and CDR2 is SVGAGI. CDR3 amino acids: CASSGGGSYAYEQYF. The CDR3 DNA is TGTGCCAGCAGTGGAGGCGGAAGCTATGCCTACGAGCAGTACTTC.

This chain connects TRBV20-1 to TRBJ1-4, with D possibly matching TRBD1 (5 bases). The CDR3 extends over 10 amino acids. CDR1 is DFQATT, CDR2 SNEGSKA, per germline (reference sequence). Trimming stripped 6 bases from V and 7 bases from J, with 6 bases between. As DNA, the CDR3 is TGCAGTGCAAGGGGTGAAAAACTGTTTTTT. This sequence encodes CSARGEKLFF.

The chain has TRBV7-2 and TRBJ1-3; TRBD1 might be the D (6 bases). V shed 6 bases and J shed 0 bases, with 18 bases lying between them. From germline, CDR1 is SGHTA and CDR2 FQGNSA. The CDR3 runs 17 residues. This CDR3 reads CASSFTSGANSGNTIYF. The CDR3 bases are TGTGCCAGCAGTTTTACTTCAGGGGCTAACTCTGGAAACACCATATATTTT. The full variable domain, rest sourced from reference TRBV7-2 and TRBJ1-3, is GAGVSQSPSNKVTEKGKDVELRCDPISGHTALYWYRQSLGQGLEFLIYFQGNSAPDKSGLPSDRFSAERTGGSVSTLTIQRTQQEDSAVYLCASSFTSGANSGNTIYFGEGSWLTVV.